The TCR beta chain under discussion was sequenced for a study of blood T cell repertoires in COVID-19. The overall study: Donors in the United States, Italy and Spain gave samples during acute or convalescent COVID-19. PBMCs, B-cell-depleted T cells, or T cells were the source of the cDNA or gDNA that made up the material.

CDR3 length: 16 residues. Germline V CDR1 and CDR2: LGHNA, YNFKEQ. The ends were cut back, 4 bases at V and 7 bases at J, with 19 bases in the middle. In the study's own analysis: Amplifying reference gene primers gave estimates of nucleated cell counts. Assay used: immunoSEQ multiplex PCR; TCRdb lists only in-frame clones, some missing. V and J calls and clone size are copied from that table; D and trimming were computed from the DNA. Among just under 350,000 clones, around four fifths were seen once, and the ten largest hold approximately 3%. This clone was observed once. Sequenced material: peripheral blood. The clonotype was recovered from a man aged 30-40 years with active or convalescent COVID-19. The rearrangement links TRBV4-2 to TRBJ1-4; unclear D gene. This chain's CDR3 is CASSPRIGGGLEKLFF. CDR3 sequence (DNA): TGTGCCAGCAGCCCGCGAATTGGCGGAGGACTTGAAAAACTGTTTTTT.